A selection of T cell receptor beta chains follows, all from one sample in a study of shared clonotypes between healthy human individuals. The table came from immunoSEQ multiplex PCR; TCRdb's copy has only in-frame clones and leaves some out. This table holds over a million clones, around 97% found once. The sequenced material came from naive CD4+ T cells sorted from blood. These receptor sequences come from a man aged 25 to 40 in good health. Both conserved end residues are trimmed from each CDR3.

v_gene,CDR3aa
TRBV5-8,ASSLSQGPYNEQF
TRBV27,ASMGGPTYNEQF
TRBV5-6,ASSLVQGGYGYT
TRBV5-1,ASSFPRVGGLQETQY
TRBV7-2,ASSPFGGQGRGNQPQH
TRBV4-1,ASSQDSRIPGYT
TRBV10-3,AISDEYGNEKLF
TRBV5-4,ASSLAERARETQY
TRBV28,ASRDGTGPGELF
TRBV28,ASSAGGARNQPQH
TRBV7-9,ASSAWPTEAF
TRBV28,ASSFTQSHQRPQH
TRBV5-1,ASSFVPYEQY
TRBV7-9,ASSLVTGDEKLF
TRBV5-1,ASSLSLQGSGNTIY
TRBV18,ASSPNRGAPNEQF
TRBV28,ASRRTGALNTEAF
TRBV11-2,ASSLFQRYYNEQF
TRBV10-1,ASGGTSGNTQY
TRBV9,ASSVDQPSAEQF
TRBV7-2,ASSLEDSSEQY
TRBV5-8,ASSSGRGVSTDTQY
TRBV6-1,ASSVYNEQF
TRBV5-1,ASSFWQGAQDEQF
TRBV28,ASKLGGAHTEAF
TRBV5-1,ASSLPGGQFTDTQY
TRBV28,ASFSLAGAHTGELF
TRBV6-5,ASSSGTFGQPQH
TRBV28,ASRISGTGFGYT
TRBV6-1,ASSEEWGTGANVLT
TRBV4-3,ASSQDGSGGEY
TRBV29-1,SVEGRQGDTEAF
TRBV11-2,ASSLVAGLNYEQY
TRBV6-5,ASTWTSGITYEQY
TRBV4-3,ASSQDRWEGRNEQF
TRBV18,ASSQTKPPSYEQY
TRBV18,ASSPLGSGGETQY
TRBV28,ASSLFGGAYEQY
TRBV6-1,AGQTGGNQPQH
TRBV6-5,ASSYLGTQGELF
TRBV6-5,ASSPLGELF